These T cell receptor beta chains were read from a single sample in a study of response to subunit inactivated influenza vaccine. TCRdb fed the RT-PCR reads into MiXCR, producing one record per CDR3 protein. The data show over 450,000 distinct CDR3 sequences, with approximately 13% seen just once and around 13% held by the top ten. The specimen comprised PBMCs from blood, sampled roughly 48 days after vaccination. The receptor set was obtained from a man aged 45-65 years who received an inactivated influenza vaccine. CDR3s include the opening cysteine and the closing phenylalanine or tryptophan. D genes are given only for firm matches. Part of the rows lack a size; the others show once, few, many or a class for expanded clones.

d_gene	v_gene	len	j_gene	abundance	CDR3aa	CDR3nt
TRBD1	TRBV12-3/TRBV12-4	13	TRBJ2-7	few	CASTEGQAYEQYF	TGTGCCAGCACCGAGGGACAGGCCTACGAGCAGTACTTC
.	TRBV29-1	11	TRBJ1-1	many	CSVSSGGEAFF	TGCAGCGTTAGTAGCGGGGGTGAAGCTTTCTTT
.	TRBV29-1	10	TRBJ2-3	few	CSGHTDTQYF	TGCAGCGGGCACACAGATACGCAGTATTTT
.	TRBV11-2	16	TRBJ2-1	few	CASSKNIANSYNEQFF	TGTGCCAGCAGCAAGAATATAGCAAACTCCTACAATGAGCAGTTCTTC
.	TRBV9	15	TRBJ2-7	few	CASSVSGGNHYEQYF	TGTGCCAGCAGCGTTTCTGGGGGTAACCACTACGAGCAGTACTTC
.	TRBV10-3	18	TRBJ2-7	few	CAISDRSTQGSDIVRQYF	TGTGCCATCAGTGATCGATCAACACAGGGCTCCGATATAGTACGGCAGTACTTC
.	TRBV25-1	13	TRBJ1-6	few	CASRMGPNSPLHF	TGTGCCAGCAGAATGGGCCCGAATTCACCCCTCCACTTT
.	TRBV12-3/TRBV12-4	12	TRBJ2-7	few	CASTQRPYEQYF	TGTGCCAGCACCCAAAGACCGTACGAGCAGTACTTC
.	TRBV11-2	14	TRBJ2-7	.	CASSPYGQLNEQYF	TGTGCCAGCAGCCCTTACGGACAGCTCAACGAGCAGTACTTC
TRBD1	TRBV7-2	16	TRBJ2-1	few	CASSTQTGTGVNEQFF	TGTGCCAGCAGCACCCAAACCGGGACAGGGGTGAATGAGCAGTTCTTC
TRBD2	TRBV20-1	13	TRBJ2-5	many	CSAIGLDRETQYF	TGCAGTGCCATAGGACTAGATCGCGAGACCCAGTACTTC
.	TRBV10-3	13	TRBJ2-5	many	CAISAGREETQYF	TGTGCCATCAGTGCCGGCAGGGAGGAGACCCAGTACTTC
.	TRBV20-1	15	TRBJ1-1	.	CSAGHGGRGNTEAFF	TGCAGTGCTGGACACGGGGGACGGGGGAACACTGAAGCTTTCTTT
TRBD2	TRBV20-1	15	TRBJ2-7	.	CSALGRGGSPYEQYF	TGCAGTGCGCTCGGGCGTGGCGGGAGCCCCTACGAGCAGTACTTC
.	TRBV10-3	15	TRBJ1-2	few	CAISGGLIRAGGYTF	TGTGCCATCAGTGGTGGACTGATTAGGGCGGGCGGCTACACCTTC
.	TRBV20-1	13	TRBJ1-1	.	CSASRQANTEAFF	TGCAGTGCTAGCCGACAGGCCAACACTGAAGCTTTCTTT
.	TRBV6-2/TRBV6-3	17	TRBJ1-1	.	CASSTGLVQGMGTEAFF	TGTGCCAGCAGTACAGGCTTGGTTCAGGGGATGGGCACTGAAGCTTTCTTT